Following are 22 T cell receptor beta chains from one sample sequenced in a study of blood T cell repertoires in COVID-19. Method: immunoSEQ multiplex PCR; TCRdb's copy keeps in-frame clones and lacks some. Here the sample spans around 170,000 clones, 84% being singletons. The material sequenced was peripheral blood. These TCRs come from a man between 18 and 35 years old with active or convalescent COVID-19.

This rearrangement joins TRBV12-3 or TRBV12-4 to TRBJ1-5; TRBD1 is a possible D gene (5 bases). The CDR3 is 12 residues long. With 6 bases removed from V and 7 bases from J, the gap between germline ends came to 10 bases. This chain's CDR3 is CASRSRGQPQHF. The CDR3 DNA reads TGTGCCAGCAGGAGTCGGGGGCAGCCCCAGCATTTT.

The rearrangement links TRBV18 to TRBJ2-3; possible D gene TRBD2, 5 bases. The CDR3 length is 14 residues. V was shortened by 6 bases and J by 6 bases, with 16 bases between the two germline ends. In germline, CDR1 is KGHSH, CDR2 LQKENI. The CDR3 spells CASSSAGLRDTQYF. The CDR3, as DNA: TGTGCCAGCTCCTCTGCTGGACTTCGGGATACGCAGTATTTT.

This sequence joins TRBV6-5 and TRBJ1-2; 7 nucleotides line up with TRBD1. Germline values: CDR1 MNHEY, CDR2 SVGAGI. Unmatched junction bases numbered 6, after V lost 1 base and J lost 4 bases. There are 15 residues in the CDR3. The CDR3 DNA follows: TGTGCCAGCAGTTACTACCAGGGGGGAACCTATGGCTACACCTTC. This translates into CASSYYQGGTYGYTF.

The V call is TRBV12-3 or TRBV12-4, the J call TRBJ2-1, with a possible D match to TRBD2 (6 bases). The CDR3 is 13 amino acids. Trimming cost V 7 bases and J 9 bases, with 16 bases left between them. The CDR3 coding sequence is TGTGCCAGCAAATTGGGGCTAGCGCCTGAGCAGTTCTTC. It is translated as CASKLGLAPEQFF.

The genes are TRBV3-1 (or the pseudogene TRBV3-2) and TRBJ1-5, with TRBD1 as a possible D gene (6 bases). This CDR3 is 17 amino acids long. Germline assignment: CDR1 LGHDT and CDR2 YNNKEL (reference sequence). V was shortened by 1 base and J by 0 bases, with 13 bases between the two germline ends. CDR3: CASSQGPDRTSNQPQHF. CDR3 coding DNA: TGTGCCAGCAGCCAAGGTCCCGACAGGACTAGCAATCAGCCCCAGCATTTT.

This rearrangement joins TRBV9 to TRBJ1-2; D remains ambiguous. This CDR3 has 13 residues. The germline V and J ends were trimmed by 0 bases and 6 bases, with 9 bases remaining between them. From germline, CDR1 is SGDLS and CDR2 YYNGEE. CDR3 sequence reads: CASSVAKADGYTF. For the CDR3, the DNA is TGTGCCAGCAGCGTAGCAAAGGCGGATGGCTACACCTTC.

The V call is TRBV4-1, the J call TRBJ2-3; D is unresolved. CDR3 length: 16 residues. Germline lookup yields CDR1 MGHRA and CDR2 YSYEKL. With 0 bases removed from V and 5 bases from J, the gap between germline ends came to 15 bases. CDR3 sequence (DNA): TGCGCCAGCAGCCAAGATAAGTACAGTGCTGGAGATACGCAGTATTTT. It translates to CASSQDKYSAGDTQYF.

Only a few counts were recorded for this clone. The chain has TRBV10-1 and TRBJ2-7, with 7 positions matching TRBD2. Germline V gives CDR1 WNHNN, CDR2 SYGVQD (reference sequence). CDR3 size: 15 residues. The ends lost 0 bases at V and 2 bases at J; junction bases unmatched: 4. CDR3 DNA sequence: TGCGCCAGCAGTGAGTCCGGGACTAACCCCTACGAGCAGTACTTC. Translated, it gives CASSESGTNPYEQYF.

The chain links TRBV28 to TRBJ1-2, with 7 bases matching TRBD1. The junction had 3 bases not matched to a gene; V was cut back by 6 bases and J by 2 bases. The CDR3 spans 13 residues. In germline, CDR1 is MDHEN, CDR2 SYDVKM. The CDR3 spells CASRPTGNYGYTF. The DNA of the CDR3 is TGTGCCAGCAGGCCGACAGGGAACTATGGCTACACCTTC.

The chain joins TRBV11-2 to TRBJ2-5, with TRBD2 matching 13 bases. The CDR3 is 18 amino acids. CDR1 is SGHAT and CDR2 is FQNNGV in the germline V gene. V was clipped by 6 bases and J by 3 bases; unmatched bases: 13. The CDR3 region has the DNA TGTGCCAGCAGGGGACCAGGGACTAGCGGGGCCCCCGAAGAGACCCAGTACTTC. This sequence encodes CASRGPGTSGAPEETQYF.

The V call is TRBV19, the J call TRBJ2-3; 14 nucleotides match TRBD2. Germline CDR1 LNHDA, CDR2 SQIVND (reference sequence). Trimming cost V 3 bases and J 5 bases; bases outside gene matches: 1. There are 15 residues in the CDR3. The CDR3 loop is CASSMGTSGGDTQYF. As DNA, the CDR3 is TGTGCCAGTAGTATGGGGACTAGCGGGGGAGATACGCAGTATTTT.

In DNA form, the CDR3 reads TGTGCCAGCAGTTACCTCAGCAGAGGAGGCGAGCAGTACTTC. As protein: CASSYLSRGGEQYF. The chain joins TRBV6-5 to TRBJ2-7, with a tentative D call TRBD2 (5 bases). Trimming stripped 2 bases from V and 6 bases from J, with 14 bases between. Germline V CDR1 and CDR2: MNHEY, SVGAGI. The CDR3 totals 14 residues.

The V call is TRBV5-1, the J call TRBJ2-3; TRBD1 matches at 9 bases. V shed 3 bases and J 0 bases; nucleotides not matched to a gene: 5. Per the germline V gene, CDR1 is SGHRS and CDR2 is YFSETQ. The CDR3 consists of 16 residues. The DNA of the CDR3 is TGCGCCAGCAGCTCCACAGGGGGCACAAGCACAGATACGCAGTATTTT. The encoded protein is CASSSTGGTSTDTQYF. Filled out from reference TRBV5-1 and TRBJ2-3, the complete variable domain reads KAGVTQTPRYLIKTRGQQVTLSCSPISGHRSVSWYQQTPGQGLQFLFEYFSETQRNKGNFPGRFSGRQFSNSRSEMNVSTLELGDSALYLCASSSTGGTSTDTQYFGPGTRLTVL.

The chain is built from TRBV6-5 and TRBJ2-7, with 7 bases matching TRBD1. V shed 2 bases and J 0 bases; nucleotides not matched to a gene: 1. The CDR3 length is 14 residues. Germline loops: CDR1 MNHEY, CDR2 SVGAGI. In DNA, the CDR3 is TGTGCCAGCAGTTACCGGGACAGCTCCTACGAGCAGTACTTC. Translated: CASSYRDSSYEQYF.

This sequence joins TRBV12-3 or TRBV12-4 and TRBJ2-4, with D possibly TRBD1 on 6 matching bases. The CDR3 loop spans 12 amino acids. The V and J ends lost 6 bases and 8 bases respectively, with 11 bases between them. The CDR3 nucleotides are TGTGCCAGCAGACAGGGTATTGACATTCAGTACTTC. This encodes CASRQGIDIQYF.

The chain carries TRBV7-8 and TRBJ2-7; 10 nucleotides align to TRBD1. V gave up 3 bases and J gave up 4 bases; unmatched junction bases: 6. CDR1 and CDR2 from the germline V gene are SGHVS and FQNEAQ. This CDR3 is 15 amino acids long. The CDR3 DNA reads TGTGCCAGCAGCTTTTCCCCGGGACAGGGGTACGAGCAGTACTTC. It yields the protein CASSFSPGQGYEQYF.

The gene calls are TRBV20-1 and TRBJ2-4; 12 positions agree with TRBD1. CDR1 DFQATT and CDR2 SNEGSKA come from the germline V gene (reference sequence). V lost 3 bases, J lost 9 bases, and 9 bases stayed unmatched. CDR3 length: 15 residues. The CDR3 reads CSASLQGQGASIQYF. CDR3 in DNA: TGCAGTGCTAGTCTTCAGGGACAGGGGGCGAGCATTCAGTACTTC.

The chain links TRBV6-1 to TRBJ2-5; 8 bases agree with TRBD2. CDR3 size: 16 residues. The V gene's germline CDR1 is MNHNS and CDR2 SASEGT. Trimming at V came to 6 bases and at J to 1 base, leaving 10 bases not matched to a gene. Written as DNA, the CDR3 is TGTGCCAGCAGCGAAACTAAAAGCGGGGGCCAAGAGACCCAGTACTTC. Its protein is CASSETKSGGQETQYF.

This CDR3 reads CASSDRGGSSTDTQYF. In DNA form, the CDR3 reads TGTGCCAGCAGCGACCGAGGCGGATCGAGCACAGATACGCAGTATTTT. The gene calls are TRBV3-1 (or the pseudogene TRBV3-2) and TRBJ2-3, with D hard to call. CDR1 is LGHDT, CDR2 YNNKEL, per germline (reference sequence). Trimming took 5 bases from V and 0 from J, leaving 15 bases between them. This CDR3 is built from 16 residues.

This rearrangement joins TRBV29-1 to TRBJ1-2; tentatively, D is TRBD1 (6 bases). This CDR3 spans 12 amino acids. Germline lookup yields CDR1 SQVTM and CDR2 ANQGSEA. Trimming stripped 1 base from V and 6 bases from J, with 9 bases between. CDR3 in amino acids: CSVEVGADGYTF. The CDR3 nucleotides are TGCAGCGTTGAAGTGGGGGCCGATGGCTACACCTTC.

The rearrangement uses TRBV6-5 and TRBJ2-7; D gene ambiguous. The V end was cut by 4 bases, the J end by 6 bases, with 16 bases between. This CDR3 region has 14 residues. Looked up from germline, CDR1 is MNHEY and CDR2 is SVGAGI. For the CDR3, the DNA is TGTGCCAGCAGTTCCTCTCGGCAGGCAAGCGAGCAGTACTTC. It codes for CASSSSRQASEQYF.

The chain recombines TRBV7-8 with TRBJ2-4; 9 bases align to TRBD1. Losses at the gene ends were 4 bases for V and 3 bases for J; bases not matched to a gene: 7. The CDR3 spans 16 residues. CDR1 is SGHVS, CDR2 FQNEAQ, per germline. The CDR3 DNA follows: TGTGCCAGCAGCTCACAGGGGGCGCAGGTCAAAAACATTCAGTACTTC. It specifies CASSSQGAQVKNIQYF.